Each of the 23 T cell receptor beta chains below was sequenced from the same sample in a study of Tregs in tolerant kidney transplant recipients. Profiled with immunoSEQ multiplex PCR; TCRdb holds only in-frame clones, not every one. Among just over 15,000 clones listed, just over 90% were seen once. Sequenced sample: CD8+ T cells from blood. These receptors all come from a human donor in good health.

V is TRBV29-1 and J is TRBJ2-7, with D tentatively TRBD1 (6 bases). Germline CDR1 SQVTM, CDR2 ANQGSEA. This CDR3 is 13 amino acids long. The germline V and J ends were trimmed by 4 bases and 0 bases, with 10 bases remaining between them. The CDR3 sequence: CSVVIGGSYEQYF. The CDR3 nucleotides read TGCAGCGTTGTAATAGGGGGCTCCTACGAGCAGTACTTC.

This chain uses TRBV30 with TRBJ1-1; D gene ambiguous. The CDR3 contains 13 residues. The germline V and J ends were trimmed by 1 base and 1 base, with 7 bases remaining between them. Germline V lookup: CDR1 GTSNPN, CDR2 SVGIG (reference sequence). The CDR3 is CAWSAQTNTEAFF. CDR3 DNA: TGTGCCTGGAGTGCACAAACGAACACTGAAGCTTTCTTT.

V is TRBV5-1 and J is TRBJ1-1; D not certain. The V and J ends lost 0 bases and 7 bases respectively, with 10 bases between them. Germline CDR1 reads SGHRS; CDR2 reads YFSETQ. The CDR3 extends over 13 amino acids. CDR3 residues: CASSLAGFGEAFF. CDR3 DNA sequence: TGCGCCAGCAGCTTGGCGGGGTTTGGTGAAGCTTTCTTT.

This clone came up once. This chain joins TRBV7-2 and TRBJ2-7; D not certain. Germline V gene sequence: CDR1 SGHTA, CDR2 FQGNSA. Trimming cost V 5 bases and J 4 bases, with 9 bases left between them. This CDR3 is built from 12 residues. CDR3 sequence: CASSPSLYEQYF. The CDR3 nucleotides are TGTGCCAGCAGCCCGTCACTATACGAGCAGTACTTC.

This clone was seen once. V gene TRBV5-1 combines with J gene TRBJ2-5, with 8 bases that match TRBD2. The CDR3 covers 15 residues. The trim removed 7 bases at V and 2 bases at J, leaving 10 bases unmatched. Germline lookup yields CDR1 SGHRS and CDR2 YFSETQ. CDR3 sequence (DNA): TGCGCCAGCGGTGCTAGCGGGTTGGGGCAAGAGACCCAGTACTTC. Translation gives CASGASGLGQETQYF.

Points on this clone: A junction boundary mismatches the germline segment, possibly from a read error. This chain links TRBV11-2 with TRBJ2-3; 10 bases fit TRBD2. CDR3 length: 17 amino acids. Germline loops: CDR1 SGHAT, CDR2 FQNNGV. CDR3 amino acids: CASSQDRLAGLTDTQYF. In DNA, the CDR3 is TGCGCCAGCAGCCAAGACCGACTAGCGGGCCTCACAGATACGCAGTATTTT.

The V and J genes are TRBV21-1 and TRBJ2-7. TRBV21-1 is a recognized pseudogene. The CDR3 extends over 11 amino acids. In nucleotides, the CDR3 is TGTGCCAGCAGCCCTCACTACGAGCAGTACTTC. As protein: CASSPHYEQYF.

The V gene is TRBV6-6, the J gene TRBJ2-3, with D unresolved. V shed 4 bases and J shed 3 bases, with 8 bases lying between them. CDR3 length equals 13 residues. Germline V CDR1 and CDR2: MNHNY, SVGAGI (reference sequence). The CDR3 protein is CASSFGITDTQYF. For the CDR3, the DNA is TGTGCCAGCAGTTTCGGAATAACAGATACGCAGTATTTT.

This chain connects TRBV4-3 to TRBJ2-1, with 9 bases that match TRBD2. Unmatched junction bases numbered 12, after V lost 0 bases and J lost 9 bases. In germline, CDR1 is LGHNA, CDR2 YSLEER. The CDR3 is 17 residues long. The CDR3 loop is CASSQDVWREGRGEQFF. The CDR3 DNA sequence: TGCGCCAGCAGCCAAGATGTCTGGCGGGAGGGCCGAGGTGAGCAGTTCTTC.

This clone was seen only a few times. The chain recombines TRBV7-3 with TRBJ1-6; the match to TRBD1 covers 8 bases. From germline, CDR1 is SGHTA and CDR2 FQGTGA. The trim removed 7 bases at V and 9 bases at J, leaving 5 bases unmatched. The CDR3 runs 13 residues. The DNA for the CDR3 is TGTGCCAGCAACAATGACAGGGGTTCACCCCTCCACTTT. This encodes CASNNDRGSPLHF.

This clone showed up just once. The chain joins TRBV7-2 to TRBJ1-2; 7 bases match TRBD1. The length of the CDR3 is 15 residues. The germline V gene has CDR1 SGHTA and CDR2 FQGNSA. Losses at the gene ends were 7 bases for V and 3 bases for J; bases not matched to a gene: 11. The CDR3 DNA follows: TGTGCCAGCACCCTTGAGGGGGCTGGTGACTATGGCTACACCTTC. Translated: CASTLEGAGDYGYTF.

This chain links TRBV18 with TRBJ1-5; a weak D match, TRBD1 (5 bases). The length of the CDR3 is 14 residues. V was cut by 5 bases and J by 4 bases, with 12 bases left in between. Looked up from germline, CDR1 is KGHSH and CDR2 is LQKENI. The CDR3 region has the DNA TGTGCCAGCTCAACCGGGGAGGGGAATCAGCCCCAGCATTTT. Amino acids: CASSTGEGNQPQHF.

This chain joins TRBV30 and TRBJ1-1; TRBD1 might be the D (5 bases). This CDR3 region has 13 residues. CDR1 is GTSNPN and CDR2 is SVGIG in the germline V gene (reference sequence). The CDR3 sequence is CAADPPRDTEAFF. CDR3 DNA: TGTGCTGCAGATCCCCCCAGGGACACTGAAGCTTTCTTT.

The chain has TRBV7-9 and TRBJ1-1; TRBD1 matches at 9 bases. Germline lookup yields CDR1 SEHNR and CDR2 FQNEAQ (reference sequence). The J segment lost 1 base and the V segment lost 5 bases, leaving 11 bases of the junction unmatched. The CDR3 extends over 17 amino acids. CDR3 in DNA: TGTGCCAGCAGCGAACAGGGGGCGCCGATAGCGAACACTGAAGCTTTCTTT. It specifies CASSEQGAPIANTEAFF.

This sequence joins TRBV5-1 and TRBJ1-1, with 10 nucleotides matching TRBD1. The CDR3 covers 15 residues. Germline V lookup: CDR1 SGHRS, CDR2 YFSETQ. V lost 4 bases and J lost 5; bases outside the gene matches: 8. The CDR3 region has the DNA TGCGCCAGCAGCCTAAGACAGGGGGCAGGGACTGAAGCTTTCTTT. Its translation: CASSLRQGAGTEAFF.

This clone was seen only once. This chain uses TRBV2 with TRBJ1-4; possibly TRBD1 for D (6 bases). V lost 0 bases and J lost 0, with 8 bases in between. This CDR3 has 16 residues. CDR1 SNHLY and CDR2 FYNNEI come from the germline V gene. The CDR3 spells CASSEARQATNEKLFF. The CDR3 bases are TGTGCCAGCAGTGAAGCACGACAGGCAACTAATGAAAAACTGTTTTTT.

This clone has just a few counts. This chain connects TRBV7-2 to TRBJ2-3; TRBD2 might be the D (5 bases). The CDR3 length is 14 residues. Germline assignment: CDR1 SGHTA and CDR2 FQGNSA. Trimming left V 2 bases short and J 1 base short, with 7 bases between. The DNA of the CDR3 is TGTGCCAGCAGCTTATTCGGGGGCACAGATACGCAGTATTTT. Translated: CASSLFGGTDTQYF.

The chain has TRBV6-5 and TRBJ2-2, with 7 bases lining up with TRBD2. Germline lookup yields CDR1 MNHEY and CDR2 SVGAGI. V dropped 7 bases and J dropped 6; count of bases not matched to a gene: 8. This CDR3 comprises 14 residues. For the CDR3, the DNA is TGTGCCAGCAAGGGCGGGAGAAGATCCGGGGAGCTGTTTTTT. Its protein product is CASKGGRRSGELFF.

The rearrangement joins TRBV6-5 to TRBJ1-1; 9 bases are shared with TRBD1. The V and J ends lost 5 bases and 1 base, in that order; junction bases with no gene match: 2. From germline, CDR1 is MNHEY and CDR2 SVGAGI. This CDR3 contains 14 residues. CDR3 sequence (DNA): TGTGCCAGCAGTCTGGGACAGGGGAACACTGAAGCTTTCTTT. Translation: CASSLGQGNTEAFF.

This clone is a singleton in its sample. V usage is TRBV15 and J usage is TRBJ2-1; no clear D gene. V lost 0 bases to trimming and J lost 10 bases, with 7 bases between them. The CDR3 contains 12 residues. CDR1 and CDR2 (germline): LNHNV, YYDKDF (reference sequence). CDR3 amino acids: CATSRDSGEQFF. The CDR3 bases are TGTGCCACCAGCAGAGATTCCGGGGAGCAGTTCTTC.

The CDR3 sequence is CASTPSGYNEQFF. CDR3 DNA sequence: TGTGCCAGCACCCCCTCGGGATACAATGAGCAGTTCTTC. This chain joins TRBV27 and TRBJ2-1, with D possibly matching TRBD2 (5 bases). CDR3 length equals 13 residues. V shed 7 bases and J shed 4 bases, with 11 bases lying between them. Germline V lookup: CDR1 MNHEY, CDR2 SMNVEV (reference sequence).

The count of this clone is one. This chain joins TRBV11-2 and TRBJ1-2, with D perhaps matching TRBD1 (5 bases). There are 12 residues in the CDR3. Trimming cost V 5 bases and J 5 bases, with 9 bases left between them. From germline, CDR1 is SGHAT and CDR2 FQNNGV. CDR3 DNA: TGTGCCAGCAGCCCCGGGGCTTATGGCTACACCTTC. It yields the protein CASSPGAYGYTF.

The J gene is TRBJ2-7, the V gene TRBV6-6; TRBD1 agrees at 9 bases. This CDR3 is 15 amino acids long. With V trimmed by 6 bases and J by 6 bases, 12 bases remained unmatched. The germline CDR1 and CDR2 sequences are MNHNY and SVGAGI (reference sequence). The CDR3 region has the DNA TGTGCCAGCAGAGCCCCCCCGACAGGGGGGCCCGAGCAGTACTTC. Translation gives CASRAPPTGGPEQYF.